Below are 5 T cell receptor beta chains sequenced from a single sample in a study of cytomegalovirus exposure and HLA in healthy donors. The PCR contained 60 Vbeta and 13 Jbeta primers. Produced via immunoSEQ multiplex PCR; TCRdb's table is partial and in-frame only. This table holds around 150,000 clones, just under 80% found once. The specimen was PBMCs. All receptors derive from a man aged 25 to 45 in good health.

Points on this clone: The sample carries other DNA sequences with the same CDR3. The chain joins TRBV7-9 to TRBJ2-7; no clear D gene. V was shortened by 6 bases and J by 1 base, with 7 bases between the two germline ends. Germline CDR1 reads SEHNR; CDR2 reads FQNEAQ (reference sequence). The CDR3 loop spans 12 amino acids. The CDR3 reads CASSPSSYEQYF. The DNA for the CDR3 is TGTGCCAGCAGTCCCAGTTCCTACGAGCAGTACTTC.

The V call is TRBV4-3, the J call TRBJ1-5, with TRBD1 as a possible D gene (5 bases). The CDR3 has 15 amino acids. Germline lookup yields CDR1 LGHNA and CDR2 YSLEER. The germline V and J ends were trimmed by 0 bases and 7 bases, with 13 bases remaining between them. In DNA, the CDR3 is TGCGCCAGCAGCCAAGATCCTGGGGCACGACAGCCCCAGCATTTT. Translated, it gives CASSQDPGARQPQHF.

The V call is TRBV7-5, the J call TRBJ2-1; the D call in the table, TRBD2, was not verified against the DNA. TRBV7-5 is given as a pseudogene. The CDR3 runs to 17 residues. This chain's CDR3 is CVRSPSPTSRLYNEQFF. The DNA for the CDR3 is TGTGTCAGAAGCCCTAGCCCGACTAGCAGACTGTACAATGAGCAGTTCTTC.

The chain is built from TRBV30 and TRBJ2-1; D unclear. CDR3 size: 11 residues. V was clipped by 1 base and J by 13 bases, with 11 bases between them. CDR1 is GTSNPN, CDR2 SVGIG, per germline (reference sequence). The CDR3 DNA reads as TGTGCCTGGAGTGGTAGCCTTGACCAGTTCTTC. Translated, it gives CAWSGSLDQFF.

The chain has TRBV5-4 and TRBJ2-4, with 9 bases aligning to TRBD1. The germline gives CDR1 SGHNT, CDR2 YYREEE (reference sequence). The CDR3 loop spans 14 amino acids. V shed 0 bases, J shed 9 bases, and the junction held 4 bases outside the gene matches. As DNA, the CDR3 is TGTGCCAGCAGCTTGGGGACAGGGGCCGGCATTCAGTACTTC. Its protein product is CASSLGTGAGIQYF.